Listed here are 13 T cell receptor beta chains from one sample, sequenced in a study of blood T cell repertoires in COVID-19. Method: immunoSEQ multiplex PCR; TCRdb's copy keeps in-frame clones and lacks some. The sample gives 45,000 or so clones, 86% of which show up once; roughly 9.2% is in the top ten. The sample comprised peripheral blood. All receptors come from a human donor in a cohort sampled during active COVID-19.

This CDR3 is CASSPEAHREQYF. CDR3 sequence (DNA): TGTGCCAGCAGTCCAGAGGCCCATCGCGAGCAGTACTTC. The V and J genes are TRBV13 and TRBJ2-7; D is unclear. The CDR3 is 13 amino acids. Per the germline V gene, CDR1 is PRHDT and CDR2 is FYEKMQ (reference sequence). The germline V and J ends were trimmed by 6 bases and 6 bases, with 15 bases remaining between them.

The table lists this clone with a few counts. This sequence joins TRBV10-1 and TRBJ2-2; possibly TRBD1 for D (5 bases). V was pared by 3 bases and J by 0 bases, with 8 bases between. Germline assignment: CDR1 WNHNN and CDR2 SYGVQD (reference sequence). The CDR3 consists of 15 residues. The CDR3 nucleotides are TGCGCCAGCAGTGACGGCAGGGCGAACACCGGGGAGCTGTTTTTT. It is translated as CASSDGRANTGELFF.

The CDR3 here is CASSQDWGEEETQYF. The DNA of the CDR3 is TGCGCCAGCAGCCAAGACTGGGGGGAAGAAGAGACCCAGTACTTC. The chain recombines TRBV4-3 with TRBJ2-5; D perhaps matches TRBD2 (6 bases). The V end lost 0 bases, the J end lost 3 bases, and 11 bases lay between the germline ends. Germline CDR1 is LGHNA and CDR2 is YSLEER. The CDR3 totals 15 residues.

The chain links TRBV19 to TRBJ2-5; 8 nucleotides agree with TRBD1. The germline V gene has CDR1 LNHDA and CDR2 SQIVND (reference sequence). This CDR3 comprises 14 residues. The V and J ends lost 3 bases and 4 bases, in that order; junction bases with no gene match: 4. The CDR3: CASSISGTGETQYF. As DNA, the CDR3 is TGTGCCAGTAGTATCTCCGGGACAGGAGAGACCCAGTACTTC.

This clone was seen more than once but under ten times. V is TRBV19 and J is TRBJ2-5; weak D call: TRBD1 (6 bases). Deletions cut 5 bases from V and 1 base from J, with 11 bases between. CDR1 is LNHDA and CDR2 is SQIVND in the germline V gene (reference sequence). This CDR3 has 14 amino acids. CDR3 sequence: CASSLSDSQETQYF. In nucleotides, the CDR3 is TGTGCCAGTAGTCTCTCGGACAGCCAAGAGACCCAGTACTTC.

This clone was found once. J is TRBJ1-5 and V is TRBV7-8; unclear D gene. Germline CDR1 is SGHVS and CDR2 is FQNEAQ. V lost 2 bases and J lost 4, with 6 bases in between. The CDR3 consists of 13 residues. The CDR3 DNA is TGTGCCAGCAGCTTAACGGGGAATCAGCCCCAGCATTTT. It yields the protein CASSLTGNQPQHF.

There are a few counts of this clone. This chain links TRBV6-8 with TRBJ1-1; D perhaps matches TRBD1 (5 bases). The CDR3 extends over 15 amino acids. In germline, CDR1 is MNHGY, CDR2 SAAAGT. The V and J ends lost 0 bases and 1 base respectively, with 9 bases between them. CDR3 DNA: TGTGCCAGCAGTTACTCGAAGACAGAGAACACTGAAGCTTTCTTT. Translated, it gives CASSYSKTENTEAFF.

The chain carries TRBV4-1 and TRBJ1-5; possible D gene TRBD1, 6 bases. Germline CDR1 is MGHRA and CDR2 is YSYEKL. The CDR3 extends over 14 amino acids. Trimming shortened V by 8 bases and J by 3 bases, and 14 bases separated the two germline ends. The CDR3 DNA reads as TGCGCCAGCGAACAGGGTATGGTCAATCAGCCCCAGCATTTT. This translates into CASEQGMVNQPQHF.

This clone came up once. CDR3: CASSSPGLAGGRETQYF. DNA of the CDR3: TGTGCCAGCAGCTCCCCGGGACTAGCGGGGGGGCGAGAGACCCAGTACTTC. This chain joins TRBV7-9 and TRBJ2-5, with 16 bases lining up with TRBD2. The CDR3 totals 17 residues. The ends lost 4 bases at V and 4 bases at J; junction bases unmatched: 6. CDR1 SEHNR and CDR2 FQNEAQ come from the germline V gene (reference sequence).

The chain is built from TRBV18 and TRBJ1-2, with a tentative D call TRBD1 (6 bases). The CDR3 contains 16 residues. V lost 3 bases to trimming and J lost 6 bases, with 20 bases between them. Germline values: CDR1 KGHSH, CDR2 LQKENI. The CDR3 sequence: CASSPEHRQARNGYTF. The CDR3 DNA follows: TGTGCCAGCTCACCCGAACACAGACAGGCGCGAAATGGCTACACCTTC.

As regards this clone: The identical CDR3 is also encoded by other nucleotide sequences in the sample. The chain carries TRBV12-5 and TRBJ1-6; 7 bases line up with TRBD1. Trimming took 4 bases from V and 0 from J; bases not matched to a gene: 3. The V gene's germline CDR1 is LGHNT and CDR2 FRNRAP. This CDR3 is 16 amino acids long. The CDR3 nucleotides read TGTGCTAGTGGTTCGACAGGGAGCTCCTATAATTCACCCCTCCACTTT. Protein product: CASGSTGSSYNSPLHF.

Details on this clone: An end of the junction does not agree with germline; a read error may underlie this. The V call is TRBV2, the J call TRBJ2-5; a possible D gene is TRBD2 (7 bases). The CDR3 totals 14 residues. Germline loops: CDR1 SNHLY, CDR2 FYNNEI. The CDR3 is CASSTTRGGEAQYF. The CDR3 DNA reads as TGTGCCAGCAGTACGACTAGGGGGGGAGAGGCCCAGTACTTC.

This chain uses TRBV19 with TRBJ2-7; TRBD1 agrees at 8 bases. V gave up 3 bases and J gave up 5 bases; unmatched junction bases: 6. The CDR3 contains 14 residues. Germline assignment: CDR1 LNHDA and CDR2 SQIVND (reference sequence). For the CDR3, the DNA is TGTGCCAGTAGTATCGGGTCAGGGGGCGACGAGCAGTACTTC. Translated, it gives CASSIGSGGDEQYF.